These 6 T cell receptor beta chains originate from one sample sequenced in a study of T cell changes during pregnancy in multiple sclerosis. Only in-frame clones appear in the TCRdb table, and some are missing; sequencing was by immunoSEQ multiplex PCR. The table records roughly 59,000 clones, about 90% of them present only once. The input for sequencing was peripheral blood, taken in the third trimester of pregnancy. These receptors all stem from a female donor in good health, enrolled as a control in a pregnancy study.

This clone was seen only once. The chain has TRBV18 and TRBJ1-1, with D possibly being TRBD1 (5 bases). This CDR3 has 18 amino acids. V lost 4 bases and J 0 bases, leaving 21 bases between the germline ends. Germline V lookup: CDR1 KGHSH, CDR2 LQKENI. The CDR3 nucleotides read TGTGCCAGCTCACAAACCCTACTTCTGGGAGGGGTGAACACTGAAGCTTTCTTT. Translating it yields CASSQTLLLGGVNTEAFF.

V gene TRBV7-8 combines with J gene TRBJ1-4; no clear D. Germline V gives CDR1 SGHVS, CDR2 FQNEAQ. V was pared by 1 base and J by 0 bases, with 12 bases between. This CDR3 is 17 amino acids long. CDR3 DNA sequence: TGTGCCAGCAGCTTAGGTCGCCAGGCAGCAACTAATGAAAAACTGTTTTTT. Amino acid sequence: CASSLGRQAATNEKLFF.

V usage is TRBV10-3 and J usage is TRBJ2-2; no firm D call. The CDR3 length is 14 residues. V was pared by 3 bases and J by 5 bases, with 10 bases between. Germline assignment: CDR1 ENHRY and CDR2 SYGVKD. CDR3 sequence: CAISDTPGTGELFF. DNA for the CDR3: TGTGCCATCAGTGATACACCCGGGACCGGGGAGCTGTTTTTT.

The genes are TRBV7-6 and TRBJ2-7; tentative D call: TRBD1 (5 bases). The length of the CDR3 is 15 residues. Germline CDR1 and CDR2: SGHVS and FNYEAQ. V was clipped by 2 bases and J by 3 bases, with 14 bases between them. CDR3 DNA: TGTGCCAGCAGCTTACAGGGTACTAACATCTACGAGCAGTACTTC. It yields the protein CASSLQGTNIYEQYF.

The chain links TRBV28 to TRBJ2-3, with 10 bases matching TRBD1. V was clipped by 4 bases and J by 3 bases; unmatched bases: 7. Germline V lookup: CDR1 MDHEN, CDR2 SYDVKM. This CDR3 spans 16 amino acids. CDR3 DNA sequence: TGTGCCAGCAGTTCGGACCGGGACAGGGGAACAGATACGCAGTATTTT. This encodes CASSSDRDRGTDTQYF.

The genes are TRBV4-3 and TRBJ2-7; 11 positions match TRBD1. CDR1 and CDR2 (germline): LGHNA, YSLEER. The CDR3 has 15 amino acids. V lost 1 base to trimming and J lost 2 bases; unmatched junction nucleotides: 1. CDR3 amino acids: CASSQVGQGAYEQYF. The CDR3 DNA follows: TGCGCCAGCAGCCAAGTGGGACAGGGGGCCTACGAGCAGTACTTC.